This TCR beta chain was captured by sequencing in a study of identical twins. The donor group consisted entirely of healthy Caucasians. Looked up from germline, CDR1 is MDHEN and CDR2 is SYDVKM. The ends were cut back, 4 bases at V and 0 bases at J, with 9 bases in the middle. This CDR3 comprises 14 residues. The table lists this clonotype with a few counts. The antigen remains undetermined. General study points: Out-of-frame alpha sequences common to twins were enriched for low generation probability. Sharing of beta out-of-frame sequences by twins showed a weaker excess.

Template switching added a universal primer binding site, and final cDNA carried unique molecular identifiers. TCRdb independently ran MiXCR on the 5' RACE reads; one entry per CDR3 protein. The table has 450,000 to 600,000 distinct CDR3 sequences, 20% to 25% seen once. These data were also reused for a study on yellow fever vaccine responses in identical twins.

The sequenced sample consisted of CD4+ T cells sorted from blood. The clonotype was recovered from a woman in her late teens or twenties in good health. V and J are TRBV28 and TRBJ2-5; no reliable D call. The CDR3 region is CASSSQGYQETQYF. The CDR3 DNA is TGTGCCAGCAGTTCGCAAGGGTACCAAGAGACCCAGTACTTC.